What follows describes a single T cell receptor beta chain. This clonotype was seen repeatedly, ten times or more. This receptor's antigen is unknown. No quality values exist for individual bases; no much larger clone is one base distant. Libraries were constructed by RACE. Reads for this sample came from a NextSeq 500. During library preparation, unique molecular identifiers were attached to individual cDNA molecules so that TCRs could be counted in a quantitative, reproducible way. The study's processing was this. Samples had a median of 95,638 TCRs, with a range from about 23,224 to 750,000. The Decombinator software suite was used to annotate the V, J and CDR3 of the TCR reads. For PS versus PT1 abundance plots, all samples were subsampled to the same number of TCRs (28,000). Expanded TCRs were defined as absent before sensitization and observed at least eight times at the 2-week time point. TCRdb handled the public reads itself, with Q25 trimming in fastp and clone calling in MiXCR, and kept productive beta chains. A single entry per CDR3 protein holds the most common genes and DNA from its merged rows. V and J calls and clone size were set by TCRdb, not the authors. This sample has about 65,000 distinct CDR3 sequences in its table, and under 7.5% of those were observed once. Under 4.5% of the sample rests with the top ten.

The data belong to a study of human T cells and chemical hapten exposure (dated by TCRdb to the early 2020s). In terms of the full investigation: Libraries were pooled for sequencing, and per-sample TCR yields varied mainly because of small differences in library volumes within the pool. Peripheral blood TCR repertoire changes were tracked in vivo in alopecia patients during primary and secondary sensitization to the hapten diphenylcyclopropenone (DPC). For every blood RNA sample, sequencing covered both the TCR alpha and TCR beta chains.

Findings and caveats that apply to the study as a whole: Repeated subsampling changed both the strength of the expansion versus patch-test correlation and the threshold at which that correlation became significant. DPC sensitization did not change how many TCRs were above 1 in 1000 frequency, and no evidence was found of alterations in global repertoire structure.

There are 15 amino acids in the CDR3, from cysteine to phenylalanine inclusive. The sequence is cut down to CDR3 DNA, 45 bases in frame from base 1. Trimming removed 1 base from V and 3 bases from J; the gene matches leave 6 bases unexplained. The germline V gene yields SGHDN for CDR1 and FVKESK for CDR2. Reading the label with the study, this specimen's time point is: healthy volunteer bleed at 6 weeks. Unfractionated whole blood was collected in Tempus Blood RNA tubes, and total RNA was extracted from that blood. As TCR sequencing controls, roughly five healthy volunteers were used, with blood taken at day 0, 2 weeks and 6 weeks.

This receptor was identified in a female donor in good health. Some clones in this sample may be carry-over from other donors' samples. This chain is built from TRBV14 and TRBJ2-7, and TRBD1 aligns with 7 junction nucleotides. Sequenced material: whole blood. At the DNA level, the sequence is TGTGCCAGCAGCCAAGGGGACAGATCGATCTACGAGCAGTACTTC. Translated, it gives CASSQGDRSIYEQYF. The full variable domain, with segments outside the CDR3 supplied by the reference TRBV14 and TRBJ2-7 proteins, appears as EAGVTQFPSHSVIEKGQTVTLRCDPISGHDNLYWYRRVMGKEIKFLLHFVKESKQDESGMPNNRFLAERTGGTYSTLKVQPAELEDSGVYFCASSQGDRSIYEQYFGPGTRLTVT.